One sample yielded the 19 T cell receptor beta chains listed below, sequenced in a study of blood T cell repertoires in COVID-19 (dated by TCRdb to about 2020). The library came from the immunoSEQ multiplex PCR assay. The clones in this table, taken by TCRdb from immuneACCESS, are in-frame only. Not every clone is retained; where verified, under half of the shortfall comes from an unresolved V gene, and the cause of the rest is unknown. The sample table lists over 50,000 clones, about 88% of them with a count of one. The ten largest clonotypes hold less than 5.5% of the sample. Sequenced input: peripheral blood. The receptors stem from a human donor in a cohort sampled during active COVID-19.

The V call is TRBV7-8, the J call TRBJ1-6; tentative D call: TRBD1 (6 bases). Deletions cut 5 bases from V and 0 bases from J, with 14 bases between. Looked up from germline, CDR1 is SGHVS and CDR2 is FQNEAQ. The CDR3 covers 17 residues. The CDR3 loop is CASSVPQGSSYNSPLHF. CDR3 bases: TGTGCCAGCAGCGTACCACAGGGTAGCTCCTATAATTCACCCCTCCACTTT. Using reference TRBV7-8 and TRBJ1-6 for the parts outside the CDR3, the full variable domain is GAGVSQSPRYKVAKRGQDVALRCDPISGHVSLFWYQQALGQGPEFLTYFQNEAQLDKSGLPSDRFFAERPEGSVSTLKIQRTQQEDSAVYLCASSVPQGSSYNSPLHFGNGTRLTVT.

The chain combines TRBV5-1 with TRBJ2-1; TRBD2 might be the D (6 bases). Germline V gives CDR1 SGHRS, CDR2 YFSETQ. The CDR3 has 15 residues. V was cut by 0 bases and J by 7 bases, with 14 bases left in between. CDR3 amino acids: CASSLEGLGGNEQFF. Written as DNA, the CDR3 is TGCGCCAGCAGCTTGGAGGGACTGGGGGGAAATGAGCAGTTCTTC. The full variable domain, in which reference TRBV5-1 and TRBJ2-1 provide the parts outside the CDR3, is KAGVTQTPRYLIKTRGQQVTLSCSPISGHRSVSWYQQTPGQGLQFLFEYFSETQRNKGNFPGRFSGRQFSNSRSEMNVSTLELGDSALYLCASSLEGLGGNEQFFGPGTRLTVL.

This sequence joins TRBV27 and TRBJ2-1; 11 bases agree with TRBD1. Germline V gene sequence: CDR1 MNHEY, CDR2 SMNVEV (reference sequence). The CDR3 spans 17 residues. Germline trimming cut 6 bases from V and 0 bases from J; bases unmatched to any gene: 7. The CDR3 DNA reads TGTGCCAGCAGACCCTGGACAGGGGGCCCCTCCTACAATGAGCAGTTCTTC. Translated: CASRPWTGGPSYNEQFF.

V is TRBV11-2 and J is TRBJ2-7; a weak D match, TRBD2 (5 bases). Trimming shortened V by 3 bases and J by 6 bases, and 6 bases separated the two germline ends. This CDR3 region has 11 residues. Germline V gene sequence: CDR1 SGHAT, CDR2 FQNNGV. DNA of the CDR3: TGTGCCAGCAGCTTCGGGGTCGAGCAGTACTTC. Translation gives CASSFGVEQYF. The full variable domain, completed using reference TRBV11-2 and TRBJ2-7, is EAGVAQSPRYKIIEKRQSVAFWCNPISGHATLYWYQQILGQGPKLLIQFQNNGVVDDSQLPKDRFSAERLKGVDSTLKIQPAKLEDSAVYLCASSFGVEQYFGPGTRLTVT.

The sample holds a few counts of this clone. The chain has TRBV20-1 and TRBJ1-6; 7 positions match TRBD1. The CDR3 contains 14 residues. Trimming took 3 bases from V and 5 from J; bases not matched to a gene: 4. CDR1 DFQATT and CDR2 SNEGSKA come from the germline V gene (reference sequence). CDR3 sequence reads: CSASTGTDNSPLHF. CDR3 DNA: TGCAGTGCTAGTACCGGGACAGATAATTCACCCCTCCACTTT.

The chain links TRBV7-9 to TRBJ2-7, with 9 bases aligning to TRBD1. The CDR3 loop spans 15 amino acids. Germline assignment: CDR1 SEHNR and CDR2 FQNEAQ (reference sequence). V was clipped by 5 bases and J by 0 bases; unmatched bases: 5. The CDR3 protein is CASSLPGQGSYEQYF. In nucleotides, the CDR3 is TGTGCCAGCAGCCTACCGGGACAGGGCTCCTACGAGCAGTACTTC.

The chain employs TRBV20-1 and TRBJ2-7, with D hard to call. The CDR3 is made up of 11 amino acids. CDR1 DFQATT and CDR2 SNEGSKA come from the germline V gene (reference sequence). Trimming left V 1 base short and J 3 bases short, with 4 bases between. The CDR3 bases are TGCAGTGCTAGAGTCGTCTACGAGCAGTACTTC. Translated: CSARVVYEQYF.

V and J are TRBV7-2 and TRBJ2-6, with D unresolved. The ends were cut back, 2 bases at V and 2 bases at J, with 7 bases in the middle. Germline V gene data show CDR1 as SGHTA and CDR2 as FQGNSA. The length of the CDR3 is 15 residues. The CDR3 region is CASSLSFAGANVLTF. In DNA, the CDR3 is TGTGCCAGCAGCTTATCTTTTGCTGGGGCCAACGTCCTGACTTTC.

The chain is built from TRBV5-1 and TRBJ2-1; 9 bases line up with TRBD1. Germline trimming cut 4 bases from V and 5 bases from J; bases unmatched to any gene: 4. The CDR3 is 14 residues long. Germline CDR1 is SGHRS and CDR2 is YFSETQ. CDR3: CASSGGQGHNEQFF. CDR3 coding DNA: TGCGCCAGCAGCGGGGGACAGGGCCACAATGAGCAGTTCTTC.

The chain links TRBV3-1 (or the pseudogene TRBV3-2) to TRBJ2-1; 10 nucleotides match TRBD2. The CDR3 consists of 16 residues. Unmatched junction bases numbered 8, after V lost 5 bases and J lost 4 bases. Germline CDR1 LGHDT, CDR2 YNNKEL (reference sequence). DNA for the CDR3: TGTGCCAGCAGCTCCCATAGCGGGGGGATATACAATGAGCAGTTCTTC. This codes for CASSSHSGGIYNEQFF.

The chain joins TRBV7-9 to TRBJ2-7; a possible D gene is TRBD2 (7 bases). CDR3 length: 16 residues. The V gene's germline CDR1 is SEHNR and CDR2 FQNEAQ (reference sequence). V lost 5 bases and J 5 bases, leaving 22 bases between the germline ends. CDR3 DNA: TGTGCCAGCAGCCCTGGTGCGGGGGCATTGAGAGACGAGCAGTACTTC. Protein product: CASSPGAGALRDEQYF.

J is TRBJ2-2 and V is TRBV5-4; D might be TRBD2 (6 bases). V lost 2 bases and J lost 1, with 12 bases in between. The CDR3 is 16 residues long. Germline loops: CDR1 SGHNT, CDR2 YYREEE (reference sequence). CDR3 sequence: CASSLRAGRNTGELFF. The CDR3 nucleotides read TGTGCCAGCAGCTTAAGAGCGGGCCGGAACACCGGGGAGCTGTTTTTT.

The chain couples TRBV7-3 to TRBJ2-3, with no clear D. V gave up 5 bases and J gave up 0 bases, with 9 bases separating them. The CDR3 extends over 14 amino acids. Germline V gives CDR1 SGHTA, CDR2 FQGTGA. In DNA form, the CDR3 reads TGTGCCAGCAGCAAGTCAGGTAGCACAGATACGCAGTATTTT. Translated, it gives CASSKSGSTDTQYF.

The chain uses TRBV13 and TRBJ2-7; D is undetermined. There are 16 residues in the CDR3. From germline, CDR1 is PRHDT and CDR2 FYEKMQ (reference sequence). The V end lost 5 bases, the J end lost 5 bases, and 22 bases lay between the germline ends. This CDR3 is CASSPPWAISPNEQYF. CDR3 nucleotide sequence: TGTGCCAGCAGCCCTCCTTGGGCTATCTCCCCGAACGAGCAGTACTTC.

As DNA, the CDR3 is TGTGCCTGGAGGCCGAACAGGGGGCCCACTGAAGCTTTCTTT. Translation gives CAWRPNRGPTEAFF. The J gene is TRBJ1-1, the V gene TRBV30; TRBD1 matches at 9 bases. The trim removed 3 bases at V and 4 bases at J, leaving 6 bases unmatched. Per the germline V gene, CDR1 is GTSNPN and CDR2 is SVGIG (reference sequence). The CDR3 consists of 14 residues.

This chain uses TRBV25-1 with TRBJ2-2; TRBD1 might be the D (5 bases). Germline V gene data show CDR1 as MGHDK and CDR2 as SYGVNS. This CDR3 has 14 amino acids. V was shortened by 3 bases and J by 4 bases, with 9 bases between the two germline ends. In DNA, the CDR3 is TGTGCCAGCAGTGAGCGCAGGGCCACCGGGGAGCTGTTTTTT. Its protein is CASSERRATGELFF.

The genes are TRBV12-3 or TRBV12-4 and TRBJ2-4; 9 nucleotides line up with TRBD1. V lost 2 bases to trimming and J lost 8 bases; unmatched junction nucleotides: 1. The CDR3 has 13 residues. The CDR3 DNA is TGTGCCAGCAGTTTACGGACAGGGGACATTCAGTACTTC. Residues: CASSLRTGDIQYF.

The chain carries TRBV7-9 and TRBJ2-5; 8 positions match TRBD1. J gave up 8 bases and V 5 bases, and 7 bases lay outside the gene matches. The CDR3 covers 13 residues. CDR1 is SEHNR and CDR2 is FQNEAQ in the germline V gene (reference sequence). The CDR3 DNA reads TGTGCCAGCAGCCTGGGACAGGCCTTTACCCAGTACTTC. Amino acids: CASSLGQAFTQYF.

This clone was counted a few times. This chain uses TRBV7-9 with TRBJ1-6; D is uncertain. There are 14 residues in the CDR3. Germline loops: CDR1 SEHNR, CDR2 FQNEAQ (reference sequence). V gave up 1 base and J gave up 5 bases, with 6 bases separating them. In DNA form, the CDR3 reads TGTGCCAGCAGCTTAGGCCAGAATAATTCACCCCTCCACTTT. Residues: CASSLGQNNSPLHF.